Following are 5 T cell receptor beta chains from one sample sequenced in a study of metastatic and nonmetastatic thyroid tumors. None of the patients had undergone any treatment ahead of thyroid surgery. TCRdb reassembled clones from the PCR reads with MiXCR. The sample shows about 16,000 clones, approximately 25% of them seen only once. Sequencing input: adjacent normal tissue. These receptors came from a female donor with papillary thyroid cancer or a benign thyroid nodule (not recorded which). Some clones in this sample may be carry-over from other donors' samples.

In this sample, this clone turned up a few times. The chain links TRBV20-1 to TRBJ1-2, with 7 bases lining up with TRBD1. V lost 3 bases and J lost 0; bases outside the gene matches: 4. CDR3 size: 14 residues. Germline CDR1 is DFQATT and CDR2 is SNEGSKA (reference sequence). As DNA, the CDR3 is TGCAGTGCTAGCGGGGACAGTTCTAACTATGGCTACACCTTC. It translates to CSASGDSSNYGYTF.

The chain is built from TRBV20-1 and TRBJ2-2, with D perhaps matching TRBD1 or TRBD2 (5 bases each). Trimming took off 3 bases at V and 3 bases at J, with 14 bases between the two ends. Germline CDR1 and CDR2: DFQATT and SNEGSKA (reference sequence). The CDR3 runs 15 residues. The DNA for the CDR3 is TGCAGTGCTAGGGACCCGGGGCAGTACACCGGGGAGCTGTTTTTT. It translates to CSARDPGQYTGELFF.

This clone has ten or more counts. Other DNA sequences from this sample encode an identical CDR3 as well. The chain couples TRBV6-5 to TRBJ2-1; TRBD1 agrees at 7 bases. Germline CDR1 and CDR2: MNHEY and SVGAGI. The CDR3 covers 14 residues. The V segment lost 0 bases and the J segment 9 bases; nucleotides outside the gene matches: 5. In DNA, the CDR3 is TGTGCCAGCAGTTACTCGGCAGGGGGTGGTGAGCAGTTCTTC. This encodes CASSYSAGGGEQFF.

There are a few counts of this clone. This rearrangement joins TRBV12-3 or TRBV12-4 to TRBJ2-5, with D possibly matching TRBD1 (6 bases). The CDR3 is made up of 14 amino acids. V lost 2 bases and J 5 bases, leaving 12 bases between the germline ends. In DNA form, the CDR3 reads TGTGCCAGCAGTTTATACAGGGTTGGGGAGACCCAGTACTTC. This encodes CASSLYRVGETQYF.

This chain links TRBV11-2 with TRBJ2-5; D gene ambiguous. Germline loops: CDR1 SGHAT, CDR2 FQNNGV. Deletions cut 3 bases from V and 5 bases from J, with 10 bases between. The CDR3 has 13 amino acids. The CDR3 sequence is CASSFRARETQYF. CDR3 coding DNA: TGTGCCAGCAGCTTTAGGGCGCGGGAGACCCAGTACTTC.